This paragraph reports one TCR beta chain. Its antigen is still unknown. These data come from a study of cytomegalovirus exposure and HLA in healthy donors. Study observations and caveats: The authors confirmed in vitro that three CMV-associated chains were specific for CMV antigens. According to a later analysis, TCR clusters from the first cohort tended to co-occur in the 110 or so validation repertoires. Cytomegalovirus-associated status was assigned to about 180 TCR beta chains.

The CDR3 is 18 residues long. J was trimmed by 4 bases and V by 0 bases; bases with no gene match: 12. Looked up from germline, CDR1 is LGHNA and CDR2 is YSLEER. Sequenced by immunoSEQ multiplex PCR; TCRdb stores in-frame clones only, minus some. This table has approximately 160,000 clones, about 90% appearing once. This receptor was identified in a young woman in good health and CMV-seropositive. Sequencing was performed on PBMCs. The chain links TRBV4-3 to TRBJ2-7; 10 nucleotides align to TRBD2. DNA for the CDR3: TGCGCCAGCAGCCAAGATGGGGGAAAACTAGCGGGGCAGTACGAGCAGTACTTC. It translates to CASSQDGGKLAGQYEQYF.